This T cell receptor (beta chain) was obtained from a study of siplizumab effects on memory and regulatory T cells. Study observations and caveats: Just a small share of alloreactive clones was traced back to unstimulated subsets. Only a minority of proliferating CD4+ or CD8+ clones had an assignable naive or memory phenotype, with roughly 80-97% lacking one. A significant reduction in alloreactive sequences traceable to unstimulated CD4+ memory cells was produced by siplizumab.

The CDR3 totals 11 residues. V gave up 6 bases and J gave up 3 bases, with 9 bases separating them. The germline gives CDR1 DFQATT, CDR2 SNEGSKA (reference sequence). Method: immunoSEQ multiplex PCR; TCRdb's copy keeps in-frame clones and lacks some. In the table there are about 100,000 clones, about 90% of which are singletons. With respect to this clone: Its antigen is not identified.

The rearrangement links TRBV20-1 to TRBJ2-7; weak D call: TRBD1 (5 bases). Sequencing was performed on Tregs sorted from blood. This TCR came from a human donor in good health. CDR3 amino acids: CSAQRGYEQYF. For the CDR3, the DNA is TGCAGTGCCCAAAGGGGCTACGAGCAGTACTTC.